The 15 T cell receptor beta chains below come from one sample, sequenced in a study of cytomegalovirus exposure and HLA in healthy donors. Primers for the PCR totalled 60 Vbeta and 13 Jbeta. Assay used: immunoSEQ multiplex PCR; TCRdb lists only in-frame clones, some missing. The sample includes about 140,000 clones, about four fifths seen only once; the top ten take approximately 4.3%. Sequenced: PBMCs. Every receptor here comes from a man under 40 in good health.

The rearrangement joins TRBV2 to TRBJ2-5, with 7 bases aligning to TRBD2. The germline gives CDR1 SNHLY, CDR2 FYNNEI. The CDR3 runs 13 residues. V shed 4 bases and J 7 bases; nucleotides not matched to a gene: 6. The chain's CDR3 is CASSVNGRATQYF. The CDR3 nucleotides read TGTGCCAGCAGTGTTAATGGGAGGGCGACCCAGTACTTC. Drawing the rest from reference TRBV2 and TRBJ2-5, the complete variable domain is EPEVTQTPSHQVTQMGQEVILRCVPISNHLYFYWYRQILGQKVEFLVSFYNNEISEKSEIFDDQFSVERPDGSNFTLKIRSTKLEDSAMYFCASSVNGRATQYFGPGTRLLVL.

V and J are TRBV9 and TRBJ1-2; possibly TRBD1 for D (5 bases). The ends were cut back, 0 bases at V and 4 bases at J, with 19 bases in the middle. The CDR3 spans 17 residues. Germline V gene sequence: CDR1 SGDLS, CDR2 YYNGEE. The CDR3: CASSVATGGEGRYGYTF. The CDR3 DNA reads TGTGCCAGCAGCGTAGCTACGGGGGGGGAGGGTCGCTATGGCTACACCTTC. The full variable domain, with the rest looked up from reference TRBV9 and TRBJ1-2, is DSGVTQTPKHLITATGQRVTLRCSPRSGDLSVYWYQQSLDQGLQFLIQYYNGEERAKGNILERFSAQQFPDLHSELNLSSLELGDSALYFCASSVATGGEGRYGYTFGSGTRLTVV.

This clone has only a few counts. V gene TRBV7-3 combines with J gene TRBJ2-6; possibly TRBD2 for D (5 bases). The CDR3 has 17 amino acids. V was shortened by 5 bases and J by 0 bases, with 14 bases between the two germline ends. In germline, CDR1 is SGHTA, CDR2 FQGTGA. CDR3 sequence reads: CASSVLESGSGANVLTF. The CDR3 DNA reads TGTGCCAGCAGCGTGCTGGAGAGCGGCTCTGGGGCCAACGTCCTGACTTTC.

The CDR3 nucleotides are TGTGCCAGCAAATCGTCTCCCAGGGGGCGAAGCACTGAAGCTTTCTTT. This codes for CASKSSPRGRSTEAFF. The rearrangement uses TRBV7-9 and TRBJ1-1; 8 positions agree with TRBD1. The CDR3 consists of 16 residues. With V trimmed by 7 bases and J by 4 bases, 14 bases remained unmatched. CDR1 is SEHNR and CDR2 is FQNEAQ in the germline V gene (reference sequence).

The chain employs TRBV27 and TRBJ2-1, with TRBD2 as a possible D gene (6 bases). With 5 bases removed from V and 0 bases from J, the gap between germline ends came to 17 bases. Germline CDR1 and CDR2: MNHEY and SMNVEV (reference sequence). This CDR3 is 17 amino acids long. CDR3 DNA sequence: TGTGCCAGCAGTGCGTACTACGCGGGAAGCTCCTACAATGAGCAGTTCTTC. Translating it yields CASSAYYAGSSYNEQFF.

CDR3 bases: TGTGCCACCAGCAGTTCACAGGGGGCAGGCTTCAATCAGCCCCAGCATTTT. The encoded protein is CATSSSQGAGFNQPQHF. The chain combines TRBV15 with TRBJ1-5, with 9 nucleotides matching TRBD1. Germline V gives CDR1 LNHNV, CDR2 YYDKDF (reference sequence). V shed 3 bases, J shed 3 bases, and the junction held 9 bases outside the gene matches. This CDR3 is 17 amino acids long.

The genes are TRBV11-2 and TRBJ2-5; 9 bases are a match to TRBD2. The J call may be faulty, since TRBJ2-7 better matches the DNA end. The V gene's germline CDR1 is SGHAT and CDR2 FQNNGV. This CDR3 is built from 17 residues. The CDR3 sequence: CASSLAGASGATYEQYF. CDR3 in DNA: TGTGCCAGCAGCTTAGCCGGGGCTAGCGGGGCAACCTACGAGCAGTACTTC.

V is TRBV19 and J is TRBJ1-1, with TRBD1 matching over 9 bases. Germline CDR1 reads LNHDA; CDR2 reads SQIVND (reference sequence). The length of the CDR3 is 13 residues. With 5 bases clipped from V and 7 bases from J, the junction kept 5 bases outside the gene matches. CDR3 in DNA: TGTGCCAGTAGTGGAGGGACAGGGATTGAAGCTTTCTTT. It translates to CASSGGTGIEAFF.

The rearrangement joins TRBV5-6 to TRBJ1-1, with 8 nucleotides matching TRBD1. Germline CDR1 reads SGHDT; CDR2 reads YYEEEE. The ends lost 2 bases at V and 8 bases at J; junction bases unmatched: 8. The CDR3 contains 14 residues. CDR3 region: CASSFRQGAREAFF. The CDR3 DNA sequence: TGTGCCAGCAGCTTTAGGCAGGGGGCCCGAGAAGCTTTCTTT.

The chain has TRBV12-2 and TRBJ1-5. TRBV12-2 is assigned pseudogene status. This CDR3 is built from 16 residues. CDR3 protein: CASRPPGDKGNQPQHF. The CDR3 coding sequence is TGTGCAAGTCGCCCCCCCGGGGATAAAGGCAATCAGCCCCAGCATTTT.

The V and J genes are TRBV9 and TRBJ2-7; D gene unclear. Germline CDR1 is SGDLS and CDR2 is YYNGEE. This CDR3 has 14 residues. V lost 0 bases, J lost 5 bases, and 12 bases lay in between. This CDR3 reads CASSVENTNDEQYF. CDR3 DNA sequence: TGTGCCAGCAGCGTAGAAAATACAAACGACGAGCAGTACTTC.

This clone was counted only a few times. The genes are TRBV6-5 and TRBJ2-1; possible D gene TRBD2, 6 bases. CDR3 length: 16 amino acids. The V gene lost 2 bases and the J gene lost 5 bases, with 16 bases spanning the gap. Germline V gene data show CDR1 as MNHEY and CDR2 as SVGAGI. CDR3 nucleotides: TGTGCCAGCAGTTACGGGGGACTTCCCAGGGACAATGAGCAGTTCTTC. It codes for CASSYGGLPRDNEQFF.

V gene TRBV30 combines with J gene TRBJ1-2; 7 nucleotides agree with TRBD1. This CDR3 comprises 12 residues. CDR1 and CDR2 from the germline V gene are GTSNPN and SVGIG (reference sequence). The junction had 7 bases not matched to a gene; V was cut back by 4 bases and J by 8 bases. CDR3 DNA sequence: TGTGCCTGGACTGGATTAGGGGGCGGCTACACCTTC. It is translated as CAWTGLGGGYTF.

Only a few counts were recorded for this clone. The V and J genes are TRBV27 and TRBJ2-7, with 12 nucleotides matching TRBD2. CDR3 length equals 18 residues. Germline V gives CDR1 MNHEY, CDR2 SMNVEV (reference sequence). The V gene end was trimmed by 7 bases and the J gene end by 0 bases; junction bases not matched to a gene: 13. The CDR3 sequence: CASTERASGGGSSYEQYF. In nucleotides, the CDR3 is TGTGCCAGCACGGAAAGAGCTAGCGGGGGGGGAAGCTCCTACGAGCAGTACTTC.

This clone has just one count. The J gene is TRBJ1-5, the V gene TRBV5-6, with no clear D. CDR1 and CDR2 from the germline V gene are SGHDT and YYEEEE. The CDR3 length is 13 residues. Trimming removed 3 bases from V and 9 bases from J, with 13 bases in between. For the CDR3, the DNA is TGTGCCAGCAGCTCGGAGGCGTCGGGGCCCCAGCATTTT. This gives the protein CASSSEASGPQHF.